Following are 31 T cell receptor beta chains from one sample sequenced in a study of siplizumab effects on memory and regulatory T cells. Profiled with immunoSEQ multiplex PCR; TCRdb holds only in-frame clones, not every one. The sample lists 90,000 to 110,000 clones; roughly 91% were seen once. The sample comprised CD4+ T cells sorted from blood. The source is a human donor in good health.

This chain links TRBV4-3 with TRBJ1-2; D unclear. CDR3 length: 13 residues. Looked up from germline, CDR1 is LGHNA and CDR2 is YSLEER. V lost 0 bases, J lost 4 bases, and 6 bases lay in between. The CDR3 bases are TGCGCCAGCAGCCAAGATATGAGCTATGGCTACACCTTC. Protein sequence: CASSQDMSYGYTF.

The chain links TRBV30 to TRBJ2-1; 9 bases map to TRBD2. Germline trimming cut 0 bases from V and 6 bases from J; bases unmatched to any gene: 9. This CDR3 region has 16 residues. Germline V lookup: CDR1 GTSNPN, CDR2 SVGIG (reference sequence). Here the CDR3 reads CAWSVGASGKGNEQFF. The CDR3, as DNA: TGTGCCTGGAGTGTAGGGGCTAGCGGGAAGGGCAATGAGCAGTTCTTC. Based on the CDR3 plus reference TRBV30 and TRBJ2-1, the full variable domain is SQTIHQWPATLVQPVGSPLSLECTVEGTSNPNLYWYRQAAGRGLQLLFYSVGIGQISSEVPQNLSASRPQDRQFILSSKKLLLSDSGFYLCAWSVGASGKGNEQFFGPGTRLTVL.

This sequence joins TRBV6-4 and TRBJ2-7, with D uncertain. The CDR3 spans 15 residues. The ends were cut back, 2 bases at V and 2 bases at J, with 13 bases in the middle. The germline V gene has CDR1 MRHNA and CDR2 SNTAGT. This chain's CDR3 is CASSDTYTGTYEQYF. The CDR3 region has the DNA TGTGCCAGCAGTGACACGTACACCGGCACCTACGAGCAGTACTTC.

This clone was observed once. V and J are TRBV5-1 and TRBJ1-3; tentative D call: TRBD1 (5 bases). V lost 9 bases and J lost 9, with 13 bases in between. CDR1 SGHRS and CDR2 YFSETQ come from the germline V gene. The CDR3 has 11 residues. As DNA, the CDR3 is TGCGCCACCCAAGGCGGGGGCACCATATATTTT. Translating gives CATQGGGTIYF.

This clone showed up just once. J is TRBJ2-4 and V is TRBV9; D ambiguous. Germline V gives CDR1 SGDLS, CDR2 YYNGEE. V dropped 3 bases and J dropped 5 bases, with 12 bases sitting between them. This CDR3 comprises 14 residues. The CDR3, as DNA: TGTGCCAGCAGCGGGGGATCTTCGGAAAACATTCAGTACTTC. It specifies CASSGGSSENIQYF. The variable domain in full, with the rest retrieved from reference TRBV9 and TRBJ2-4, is DSGVTQTPKHLITATGQRVTLRCSPRSGDLSVYWYQQSLDQGLQFLIQYYNGEERAKGNILERFSAQQFPDLHSELNLSSLELGDSALYFCASSGGSSENIQYFGAGTRLSVL.

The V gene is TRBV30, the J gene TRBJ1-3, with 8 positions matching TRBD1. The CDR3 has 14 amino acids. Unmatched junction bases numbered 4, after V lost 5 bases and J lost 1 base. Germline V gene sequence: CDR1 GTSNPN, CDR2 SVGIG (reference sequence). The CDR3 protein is CAWDRGFSGNTIYF. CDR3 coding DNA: TGTGCCTGGGACAGGGGATTTTCTGGAAACACCATATATTTT.

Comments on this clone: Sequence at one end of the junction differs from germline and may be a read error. CDR3 loop: CAGSRLAGAYEQYF. The DNA for the CDR3 is TGTGCCGGCAGCCGACTAGCGGGAGCCTACGAGCAGTACTTC. V gene TRBV6-5 combines with J gene TRBJ2-7; 12 bases match TRBD2. This CDR3 contains 14 residues. The germline gives CDR1 MNHEY, CDR2 SVGAGI.

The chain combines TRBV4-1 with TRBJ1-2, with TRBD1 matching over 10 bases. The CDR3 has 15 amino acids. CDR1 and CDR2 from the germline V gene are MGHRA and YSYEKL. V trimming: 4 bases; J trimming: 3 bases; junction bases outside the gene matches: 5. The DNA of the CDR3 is TGCGCCAGCAGCCGAGGGACAGGGGTGGACTATGGCTACACCTTC. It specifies CASSRGTGVDYGYTF.

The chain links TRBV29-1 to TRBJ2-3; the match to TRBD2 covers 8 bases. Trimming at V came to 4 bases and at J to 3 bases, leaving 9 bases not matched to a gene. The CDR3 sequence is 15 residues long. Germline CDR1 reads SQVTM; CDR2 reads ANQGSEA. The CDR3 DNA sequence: TGCAGCGTTGTTCCCACTAGCGGACGAACAGATACGCAGTATTTT. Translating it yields CSVVPTSGRTDTQYF.

In nucleotides, the CDR3 is TGTGCCAGCCTTTCGGACAGGGCGTCCGGGGAGCTGTTTTTT. Encoded protein: CASLSDRASGELFF. The chain links TRBV7-9 to TRBJ2-2; 8 bases line up with TRBD1. With V trimmed by 8 bases and J by 6 bases, 8 bases remained unmatched. The CDR3 contains 14 residues. Germline loops: CDR1 SEHNR, CDR2 FQNEAQ (reference sequence).

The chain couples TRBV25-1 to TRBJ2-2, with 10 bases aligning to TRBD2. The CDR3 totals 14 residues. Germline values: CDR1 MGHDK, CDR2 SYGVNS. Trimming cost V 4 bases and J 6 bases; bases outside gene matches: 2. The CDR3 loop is CASSVLAGAGELFF. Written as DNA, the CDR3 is TGTGCCAGCAGTGTCCTAGCGGGAGCCGGGGAGCTGTTTTTT. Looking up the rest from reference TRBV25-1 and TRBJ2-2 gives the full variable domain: EADIYQTPRYLVIGTGKKITLECSQTMGHDKMYWYQQDPGMELHLIHYSYGVNSTEKGDLSSESTVSRIRTEHFPLTLESARPSHTSQYLCASSVLAGAGELFFGEGSRLTVL.

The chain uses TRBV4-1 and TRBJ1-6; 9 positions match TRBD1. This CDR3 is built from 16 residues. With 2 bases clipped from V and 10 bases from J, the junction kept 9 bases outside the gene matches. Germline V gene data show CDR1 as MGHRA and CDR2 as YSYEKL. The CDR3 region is CASSQPRTGAGSPLHF. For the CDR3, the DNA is TGCGCCAGCAGCCAACCCAGGACAGGGGCTGGATCACCCCTCCACTTT.

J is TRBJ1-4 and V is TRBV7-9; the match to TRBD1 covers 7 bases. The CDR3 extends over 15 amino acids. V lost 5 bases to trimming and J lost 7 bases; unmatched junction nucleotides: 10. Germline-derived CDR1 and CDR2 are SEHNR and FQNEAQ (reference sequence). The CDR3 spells CASSPDRARLEKLFF. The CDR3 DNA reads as TGTGCCAGCAGCCCCGACAGGGCTCGGCTTGAAAAACTGTTTTTT.

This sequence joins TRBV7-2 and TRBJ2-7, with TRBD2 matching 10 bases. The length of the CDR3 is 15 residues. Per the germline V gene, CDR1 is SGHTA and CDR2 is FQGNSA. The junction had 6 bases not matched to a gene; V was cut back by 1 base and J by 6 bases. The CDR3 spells CASSLVPSGSGEQYF. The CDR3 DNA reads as TGTGCCAGCAGCTTAGTTCCTAGCGGGAGTGGCGAGCAGTACTTC. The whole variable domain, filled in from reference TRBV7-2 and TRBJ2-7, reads GAGVSQSPSNKVTEKGKDVELRCDPISGHTALYWYRQSLGQGLEFLIYFQGNSAPDKSGLPSDRFSAERTGGSVSTLTIQRTQQEDSAVYLCASSLVPSGSGEQYFGPGTRLTVT.

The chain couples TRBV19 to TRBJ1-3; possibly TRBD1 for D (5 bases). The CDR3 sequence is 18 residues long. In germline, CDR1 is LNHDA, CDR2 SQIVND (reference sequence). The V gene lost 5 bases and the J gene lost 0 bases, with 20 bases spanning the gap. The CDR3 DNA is TGTGCCAGTAGTTTACTCGCGGGACGGCCGCGCTCTGGAAACACCATATATTTT. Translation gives CASSLLAGRPRSGNTIYF.

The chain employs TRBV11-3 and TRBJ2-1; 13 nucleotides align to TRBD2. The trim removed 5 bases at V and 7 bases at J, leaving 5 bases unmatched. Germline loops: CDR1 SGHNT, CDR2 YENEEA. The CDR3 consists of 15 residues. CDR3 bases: TGTGCCAGCAGCAGCGGGACTAGCGGGGTGAATGAGCAGTTCTTC. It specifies CASSSGTSGVNEQFF.

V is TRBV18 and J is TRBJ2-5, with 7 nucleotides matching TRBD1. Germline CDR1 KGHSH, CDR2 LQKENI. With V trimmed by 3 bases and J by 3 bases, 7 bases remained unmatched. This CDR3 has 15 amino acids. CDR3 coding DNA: TGTGCCAGCTCACCCTCCGGGACAGATAAAGAGACCCAGTACTTC. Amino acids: CASSPSGTDKETQYF.

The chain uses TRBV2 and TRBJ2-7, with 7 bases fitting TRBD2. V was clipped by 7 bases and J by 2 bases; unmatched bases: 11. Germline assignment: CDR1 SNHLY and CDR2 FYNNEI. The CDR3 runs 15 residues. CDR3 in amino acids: CASIGLAGRAYEQYF. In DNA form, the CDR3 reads TGTGCCAGCATAGGTTTGGCAGGGAGGGCCTACGAGCAGTACTTC.

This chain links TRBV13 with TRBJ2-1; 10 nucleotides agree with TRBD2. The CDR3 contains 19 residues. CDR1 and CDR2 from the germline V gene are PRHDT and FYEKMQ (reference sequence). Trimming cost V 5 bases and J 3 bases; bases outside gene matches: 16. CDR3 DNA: TGTGCCAGCAGCCCGCCAGAAAGTAGCGGGGGGAAAATCTACAATGAGCAGTTCTTC. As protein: CASSPPESSGGKIYNEQFF.

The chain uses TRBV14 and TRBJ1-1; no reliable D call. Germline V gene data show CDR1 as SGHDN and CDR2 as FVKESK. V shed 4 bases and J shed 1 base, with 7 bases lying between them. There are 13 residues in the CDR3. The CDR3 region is CASSPLGNTEAFF. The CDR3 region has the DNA TGTGCCAGCAGCCCACTAGGGAACACTGAAGCTTTCTTT.

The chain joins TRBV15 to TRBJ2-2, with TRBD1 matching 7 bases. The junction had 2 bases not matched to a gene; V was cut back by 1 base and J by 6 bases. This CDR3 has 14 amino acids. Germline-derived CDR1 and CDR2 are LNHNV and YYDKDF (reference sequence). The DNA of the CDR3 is TGTGCCACCAGCAGAGGCCAGGGGGCCGGGGAGCTGTTTTTT. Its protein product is CATSRGQGAGELFF.

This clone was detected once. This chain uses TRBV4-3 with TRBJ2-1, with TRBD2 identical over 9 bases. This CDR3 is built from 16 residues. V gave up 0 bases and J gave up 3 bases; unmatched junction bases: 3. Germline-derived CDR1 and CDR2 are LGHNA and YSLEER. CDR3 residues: CASSQELAGFYNEQFF. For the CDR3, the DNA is TGCGCCAGCAGCCAAGAGCTAGCGGGATTCTACAATGAGCAGTTCTTC.

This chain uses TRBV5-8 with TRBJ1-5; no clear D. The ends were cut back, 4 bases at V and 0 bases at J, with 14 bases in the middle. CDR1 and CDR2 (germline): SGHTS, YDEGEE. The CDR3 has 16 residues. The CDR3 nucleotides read TGTGCCAGCAGCCCCGGACTGTTTAATAGCAATCAGCCCCAGCATTTT. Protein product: CASSPGLFNSNQPQHF.

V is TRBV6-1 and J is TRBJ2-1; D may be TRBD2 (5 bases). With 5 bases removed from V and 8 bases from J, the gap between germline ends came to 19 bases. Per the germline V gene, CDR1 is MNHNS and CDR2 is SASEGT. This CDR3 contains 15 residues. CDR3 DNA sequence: TGTGCCAGCAGTTTACGGCCCGGGGTCGGGGATGAGCAGTTCTTC. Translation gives CASSLRPGVGDEQFF.

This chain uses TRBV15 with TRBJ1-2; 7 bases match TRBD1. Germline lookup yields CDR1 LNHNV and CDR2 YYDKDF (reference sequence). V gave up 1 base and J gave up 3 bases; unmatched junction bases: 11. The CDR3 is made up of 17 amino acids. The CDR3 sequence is CATSRVQGVSSYYGYTF. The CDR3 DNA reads TGTGCCACCAGCAGAGTTCAGGGGGTGTCTTCTTACTATGGCTACACCTTC.

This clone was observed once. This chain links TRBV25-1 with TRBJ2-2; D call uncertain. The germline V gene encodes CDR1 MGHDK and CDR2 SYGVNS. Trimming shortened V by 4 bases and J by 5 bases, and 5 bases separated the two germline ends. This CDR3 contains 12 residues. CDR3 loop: CASSVGTGELFF. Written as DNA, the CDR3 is TGTGCCAGCAGTGTGGGGACCGGGGAGCTGTTTTTT.

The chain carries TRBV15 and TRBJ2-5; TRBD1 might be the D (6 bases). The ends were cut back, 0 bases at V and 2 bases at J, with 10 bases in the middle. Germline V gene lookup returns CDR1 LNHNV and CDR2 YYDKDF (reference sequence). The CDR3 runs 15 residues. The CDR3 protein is CATSREPQGQETQYF. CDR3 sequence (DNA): TGTGCCACCAGCAGAGAGCCACAGGGTCAAGAGACCCAGTACTTC.

Written as DNA, the CDR3 is TGTGCCACCAGCAGAGAGATCCCCGGGGAGCTGTTTTTT. This encodes CATSREIPGELFF. The chain is built from TRBV15 and TRBJ2-2, with D unresolved. V shed 0 bases and J shed 6 bases, with 5 bases lying between them. The CDR3 has 13 amino acids. Germline V gene sequence: CDR1 LNHNV, CDR2 YYDKDF (reference sequence).

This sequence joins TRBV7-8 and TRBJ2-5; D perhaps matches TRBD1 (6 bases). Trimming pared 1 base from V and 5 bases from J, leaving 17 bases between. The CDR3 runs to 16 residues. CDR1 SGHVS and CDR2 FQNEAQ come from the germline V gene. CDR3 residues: CASSLDNTGMGETQYF. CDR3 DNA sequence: TGTGCCAGCAGCTTAGATAATACAGGGATGGGTGAGACCCAGTACTTC.

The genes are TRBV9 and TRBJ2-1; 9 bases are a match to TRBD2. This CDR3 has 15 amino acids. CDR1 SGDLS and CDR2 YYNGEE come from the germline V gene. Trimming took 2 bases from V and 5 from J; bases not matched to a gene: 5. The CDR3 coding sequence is TGTGCCAGCAGCGTTAGCGGGAGTACCCACAATGAGCAGTTCTTC. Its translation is CASSVSGSTHNEQFF.

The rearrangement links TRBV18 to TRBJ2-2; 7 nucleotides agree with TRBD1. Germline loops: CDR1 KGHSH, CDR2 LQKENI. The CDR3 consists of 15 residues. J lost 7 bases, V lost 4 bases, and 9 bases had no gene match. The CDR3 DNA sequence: TGTGCCAGCTCACGGGACAGACCCCCCGGCGGGGAGCTGTTTTTT. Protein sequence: CASSRDRPPGGELFF. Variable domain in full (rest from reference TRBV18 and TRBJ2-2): NAGVMQNPRHLVRRRGQEARLRCSPMKGHSHVYWYRQLPEEGLKFMVYLQKENIIDESGMPKERFSAEFPKEGPSILRIQQVVRGDSAAYFCASSRDRPPGGELFFGEGSRLTVL.